Listed below are T cell receptor beta chains from one sample, sequenced in a study of blood T cell repertoires in COVID-19. TCRdb keeps only in-frame clones here, not all; method: immunoSEQ multiplex PCR. The sample has approximately 380,000 clones, approximately 93% seen once; the top ten hold 0.7% to 0.95%. Sequenced sample: PBMCs or T cells enriched from blood (not recorded which). The source of these receptors is a woman aged 40 to 49 who had been exposed to COVID-19. The CDR3 runs from the conserved cysteine through the conserved F or W. D genes are given only for firm matches. Some rows have no size entry. The others give once, few or many, or a class for an expanded clone.

CDR3 DNA	CDR3 protein	clone size	V gene	D gene	J gene
TGTGCCAGCAGCGCGACCGGGACAGGGTCCTCTGGTGGCTACACCTTC	CASSATGTGSSGGYTF	NA	TRBV9	TRBD1	TRBJ1-2
TGTGCCAGCAGCCCAGGGGTCTTCAGGGGCCAGTACCAAGAGACCCAGTACTTC	CASSPGVFRGQYQETQYF	once	TRBV5-8	NA	TRBJ2-5
TGTGCCAGCAGTTCTGATAGGGGCCCGGGCTACACCTTC	CASSSDRGPGYTF	NA	TRBV12-3/TRBV12-4	NA	TRBJ1-2
TGTGCCAGCAGCTTGGGCCCGAACAGGGGGCAATTAGACTATGGCTACACCTTC	CASSLGPNRGQLDYGYTF	NA	TRBV5-5	TRBD1	TRBJ1-2
TGCGCCAGCAGCTTGTTCCAGCGGGAGGGCACAGATACGCAGTATTTT	CASSLFQREGTDTQYF	NA	TRBV5-1	TRBD2	TRBJ2-3
TGTGCCTGGAGGGGAAGGGAGGTGGGAGGTAGTGGCTACACCTTC	CAWRGREVGGSGYTF	NA	TRBV30	NA	TRBJ1-2
TGTGCCAGTAGCCCTTTCGGGGAAACTAATGAAAAACTGTTTTTT	CASSPFGETNEKLFF	NA	TRBV19	NA	TRBJ1-4
TGTGCCATCAGTGTGGGGACAAGGGTACGCGGGCCCAGCTCCTACGAGCAGTACTTC	CAISVGTRVRGPSSYEQYF	once	TRBV10-3	NA	TRBJ2-7
TGCGCCAGCAGTGAGACGGACAGGGGGAAGGATGAGCAGTTCTTC	CASSETDRGKDEQFF	once	TRBV10-1	TRBD1	TRBJ2-1
TGTGCCAGTAGGCAACAGGGTTGGACTGAAGCTTTCTTT	CASRQQGWTEAFF	NA	TRBV19	NA	TRBJ1-1
TGTGCCAGCAGTCACCTCAGCCGGGAGACAGATACGCAGTATTTT	CASSHLSRETDTQYF	NA	TRBV6-2/TRBV6-3	NA	TRBJ2-3
TGTGCCAGCTCACCACCCGCCGGGTACACTGAAGCTTTCTTT	CASSPPAGYTEAFF	NA	TRBV18	NA	TRBJ1-1
TGTGCCAGCACCTCGAGGCCCCTGAACACTGAAGCTTTCTTT	CASTSRPLNTEAFF	NA	TRBV11-1	NA	TRBJ1-1
TGTGCCAGCAGCTTGGGGCAGTCTGGGGCCAACGTCCTGACTTTC	CASSLGQSGANVLTF	NA	TRBV5-8	NA	TRBJ2-6
TGTGCCAGCTCACCGGACAGGGGGGACTATGGCTACACCTTC	CASSPDRGDYGYTF	NA	TRBV18	TRBD1	TRBJ1-2
TGTGCCAGCTCACCTCCGGGACTGTCTAGCACAGATACGCAGTATTTT	CASSPPGLSSTDTQYF	NA	TRBV18	NA	TRBJ2-3
TGTGCCAGCAGCGAGGATGGCGGGGAACAAGAGACCCAGTACTTC	CASSEDGGEQETQYF	NA	TRBV9	NA	TRBJ2-5
TGCAGCGTTGTAGACGGTGATGGCTACACCTTC	CSVVDGDGYTF	few	TRBV29-1	NA	TRBJ1-2
TGTGCCATCAGTGAGTTACAAACCAGGCCAGAGACCCAGTACTTC	CAISELQTRPETQYF	NA	TRBV10-3	NA	TRBJ2-5
TGCAGCGTAGGACAGGGGGCAGCTCAGCCCCAGCATTTT	CSVGQGAAQPQHF	NA	TRBV29-1	TRBD1	TRBJ1-5
TGTGCCAGCAGCCCCCACGATGGCAGGGTAAACATTCAGTACTTC	CASSPHDGRVNIQYF	once	TRBV7-2	NA	TRBJ2-4
TGTGCCAGCAGTTTAGTAGGGACTAGCGGGACAGTAAGGAATGAGCAGTTCTTC	CASSLVGTSGTVRNEQFF	NA	TRBV27	TRBD2	TRBJ2-1
TGTGCCATCCTACAGGGGCCGAATCAGCCCCAGCATTTT	CAILQGPNQPQHF	NA	TRBV6-6	TRBD1	TRBJ1-5
TGTGCCAGTAGTAAAGGTGTCGGGGAGACCCAGTACTTC	CASSKGVGETQYF	NA	TRBV19	NA	TRBJ2-5
TGTGCCAGCAGGGCAGGGGGCACTGAAGCTTTCTTT	CASRAGGTEAFF	NA	TRBV2	TRBD1	TRBJ1-1
TGTGCCAGCAGCAGGACAGGCGCCACTGAAGCTTTCTTT	CASSRTGATEAFF	NA	TRBV5-4	TRBD1	TRBJ1-1
TGTGCCAGCAGTTTGGCCGGCCCGGGAAGGGTGTCTGAAGCTTTCTTT	CASSLAGPGRVSEAFF	NA	TRBV28	NA	TRBJ1-1
TGTGCCAGCTCACCACAAAGACAGGGTCTGAACTATGGCTACACCTTC	CASSPQRQGLNYGYTF	once	TRBV18	TRBD1	TRBJ1-2
TGTGCCAGCAGCCCGGGGGGCGGCGGCTATGGCTACACCTTC	CASSPGGGGYGYTF	NA	TRBV5-4	NA	TRBJ1-2
TGTGCCAGCAGCGTTACAGGGGGCTATGGCTACACCTTC	CASSVTGGYGYTF	few	TRBV5-6	TRBD1	TRBJ1-2
TGTGCCTGGAGACTATTCTCTGGGGCCAACGTCCTGACTTTC	CAWRLFSGANVLTF	NA	TRBV30	NA	TRBJ2-6
TGTGCCACCTCACGGCAGGCACCTGGAAACACCATATATTTT	CATSRQAPGNTIYF	NA	TRBV24-1	NA	TRBJ1-3
TGTGCCAGCAGCCCTTTAGGGGGCGCGGGTAATGAAAAACTGTTTTTT	CASSPLGGAGNEKLFF	NA	TRBV5-6	TRBD1	TRBJ1-4
TGTGCCTCCGCACAGGGGGTTGGGTTCGACGAGCAGTACTTC	CASAQGVGFDEQYF	NA	TRBV10-3	TRBD1	TRBJ2-7
TGTGCCAGCAGCTCCAGACCGACTTCTAGGGGCTACACCTTC	CASSSRPTSRGYTF	NA	TRBV28	NA	TRBJ1-2
TGTGCCAGCAGTTCAACAGGGCAGGATGAGCAGTTCTTC	CASSSTGQDEQFF	NA	TRBV6-2/TRBV6-3	NA	TRBJ2-1
TGTGCCAGCAGTGCCATCAGGGGGAACACTGAAGCTTTCTTT	CASSAIRGNTEAFF	NA	TRBV6-6	NA	TRBJ1-1
TGTGCCACCAGCAGAGATCCCCCGAGCGGGGGGCCCCGGAGGTATTTT	CATSRDPPSGGPRRYF	NA	TRBV15	TRBD2	TRBJ2-3
TGTGCCAGCAGGCCGACAGGGGGCAATAACAATGAGCAGTTCTTC	CASRPTGGNNNEQFF	few	TRBV7-2	TRBD1	TRBJ2-1
TGTGCCAGCGGGATGTCAGATCGTAGCGTTTCACCCCTCCACTTT	CASGMSDRSVSPLHF	NA	TRBV6-5	NA	TRBJ1-6
TGTGCCTGGAGTGACCTTAGGACCCAGTACTTC	CAWSDLRTQYF	NA	TRBV30	NA	TRBJ2-5
TGTGCCAGCAGTGATGTTGGAGTACGGTTCTTC	CASSDVGVRFF	NA	TRBV25-1	NA	TRBJ2-1
TGTGCCAGTAGTACTAGCGGGAGTCGGTACTACGAGCAGTACTTC	CASSTSGSRYYEQYF	NA	TRBV19	TRBD2	TRBJ2-7
TGTGCCAGCAGCCCAGGACAGGCCGTCGCCTCCTACGAGCAGTACTTC	CASSPGQAVASYEQYF	NA	TRBV9	TRBD1	TRBJ2-7
TGTGCCAGCGACCCCCTCGGACAGGGCTACAATCAGCCCCAGCATTTT	CASDPLGQGYNQPQHF	NA	TRBV6-6	TRBD1	TRBJ1-5
TGCGCCAGCAGCCGGACAGGGATTGATGGCTACACCTTC	CASSRTGIDGYTF	NA	TRBV5-1	TRBD1	TRBJ1-2
TGTGCCACCAGCAGACAAGGGACAGGGCGAGAAAAACTGTTTTTT	CATSRQGTGREKLFF	NA	TRBV15	TRBD1	TRBJ1-4
TGTGCCAGTAACGCTGCGACTAGCGGGAGGGGGGGCACCGGGGAGCTGTTTTTT	CASNAATSGRGGTGELFF	NA	TRBV19	TRBD2	TRBJ2-2
TGTGCCATCAGTGAAACAGCGGGAGGCTACAATGAGCAGTTCTTC	CAISETAGGYNEQFF	NA	TRBV10-3	TRBD2	TRBJ2-1
TGTGCCAGCTCACGAAGCGGGTCATCCGGGGAGCTGTTTTTT	CASSRSGSSGELFF	NA	TRBV18	NA	TRBJ2-2